This is a list of T cell receptor beta chains from one sample in a study of identical twins. MiXCR, run by TCRdb on the 5' RACE reads, gives a single entry per CDR3 protein. The sample consists of about 690,000 distinct CDR3 sequences, 5.5% to 6.5% of them appearing once. The specimen sequenced was naive T cells sorted from blood. The source of these receptors is a man aged 18 to 30 in good health. CDR3s include the opening cysteine and the closing phenylalanine or tryptophan. Each record gives: J gene, D gene, V gene, clone size, CDR3 DNA, CDR3 protein. A D gene is named only where the DNA matches it firmly. The size entry is marked missing in some rows and otherwise reads once, few, many or a size class.

j_gene: TRBJ1-1
d_gene: -
v_gene: TRBV7-2
abundance: many
CDR3nt: TGTGCCAGCAGCTTAACCGGGCGAGGGAACACTGAAGCTTTCTTT
CDR3aa: CASSLTGRGNTEAFF

j_gene: TRBJ1-1
d_gene: TRBD1
v_gene: TRBV7-8
abundance: -
CDR3nt: TGTGCCAGCAGCATTTCGACAGGGGGACTTTTGGTTGAAGCTTTCTTT
CDR3aa: CASSISTGGLLVEAFF

j_gene: TRBJ2-3
d_gene: TRBD2
v_gene: TRBV10-3
abundance: many
CDR3nt: TGTGCCATCATTTCTAGCGGGACCACAGATACGCAGTATTTT
CDR3aa: CAIISSGTTDTQYF

j_gene: TRBJ2-1
d_gene: -
v_gene: TRBV2
abundance: -
CDR3nt: TGTGCCAGCAGTGAACCCCAACGGAATGAGCAGTTCTTC
CDR3aa: CASSEPQRNEQFF

j_gene: TRBJ2-2
d_gene: TRBD1
v_gene: TRBV12-3/TRBV12-4
abundance: many
CDR3nt: TGTGCCACCAGACGAGGGGACAGGGAGCCCGGGGAGCTGTTTTTT
CDR3aa: CATRRGDREPGELFF

j_gene: TRBJ2-7
d_gene: -
v_gene: TRBV6-2/TRBV6-3
abundance: -
CDR3nt: TGTGCCAGCAGTTACTCCCCCCTTGGGGACGAGCAGTACTTC
CDR3aa: CASSYSPLGDEQYF

j_gene: TRBJ1-6
d_gene: -
v_gene: TRBV6-1
abundance: few
CDR3nt: TGTGCCAGCAGCCCGGGACTAAACTATTCACCCCTCCACTTT
CDR3aa: CASSPGLNYSPLHF

j_gene: TRBJ2-2
d_gene: TRBD2
v_gene: TRBV11-1
abundance: many
CDR3nt: TGTGCCAGCAGCCACGGGCTAGCGGGACTACCCTACACCGGGGAGCTGTTTTTT
CDR3aa: CASSHGLAGLPYTGELFF

j_gene: TRBJ1-1
d_gene: -
v_gene: TRBV5-6
abundance: many
CDR3nt: TGTGCCAGCAGCTTATTCGATGTGATGAACACTGAAGCTTTCTTT
CDR3aa: CASSLFDVMNTEAFF

j_gene: TRBJ2-7
d_gene: -
v_gene: TRBV20-1
abundance: many
CDR3nt: TGCAGTGCTAGAGTGTGGGAAGTCTACGAGCAGTACTTC
CDR3aa: CSARVWEVYEQYF

j_gene: TRBJ2-5
d_gene: -
v_gene: TRBV5-1
abundance: many
CDR3nt: TGCGCCAGCAGCAAAGACGGAGAAGAGACCCAGTACTTC
CDR3aa: CASSKDGEETQYF

j_gene: TRBJ2-5
d_gene: TRBD2
v_gene: TRBV20-1
abundance: few
CDR3nt: TGCAGTCCCACCTCCGGGAGGGGTAAGACCCAGTACTTC
CDR3aa: CSPTSGRGKTQYF

j_gene: TRBJ1-1
d_gene: -
v_gene: TRBV10-3
abundance: few
CDR3nt: TGTGCCATCACCGAGGGATGGAACACTGAAGCTTTCTTT
CDR3aa: CAITEGWNTEAFF

j_gene: TRBJ2-1
d_gene: TRBD2
v_gene: TRBV4-3
abundance: many
CDR3nt: TGCGCCAGCAGCCAAGATGACCGGGAGGGAGGCAATGAGCAGTTCTTC
CDR3aa: CASSQDDREGGNEQFF

j_gene: TRBJ1-6
d_gene: -
v_gene: TRBV5-1
abundance: many
CDR3nt: TGCGCCAGCAGCTTCGACCGTTATAATTCACCCCTCCACTTT
CDR3aa: CASSFDRYNSPLHF

j_gene: TRBJ1-6
d_gene: -
v_gene: TRBV7-9
abundance: -
CDR3nt: TGTGCCAGCAGCTTGTCGGCAGATTCACCCCTCCACTTT
CDR3aa: CASSLSADSPLHF

j_gene: TRBJ1-2
d_gene: TRBD1
v_gene: TRBV29-1
abundance: -
CDR3nt: TGCAGCGCCGGGACAGGGGTTGGATATGGCTACACCTTC
CDR3aa: CSAGTGVGYGYTF

j_gene: TRBJ1-2
d_gene: -
v_gene: TRBV2
abundance: -
CDR3nt: TGTGCCAGCAGAGACGGTCTCTCGGGGGGCTACACCTTC
CDR3aa: CASRDGLSGGYTF

j_gene: TRBJ2-5
d_gene: -
v_gene: TRBV5-1
abundance: -
CDR3nt: TGCGCCAGCATGCGAGGGGGGTCCCAAGAGACCCAGTACTTC
CDR3aa: CASMRGGSQETQYF

j_gene: TRBJ2-7
d_gene: -
v_gene: TRBV10-3
abundance: -
CDR3nt: TGTGCCATCAGTGTAGAACGGGCCTCGGAGGGCTACGAGCAGTACTTC
CDR3aa: CAISVERASEGYEQYF

j_gene: TRBJ1-5
d_gene: -
v_gene: TRBV30
abundance: -
CDR3nt: TGTGCCTGGACTAAACAGGGAGCGGGCCAGCCCCAGCATTTT
CDR3aa: CAWTKQGAGQPQHF

j_gene: TRBJ2-3
d_gene: TRBD1
v_gene: TRBV9
abundance: few
CDR3nt: TGTGCCAGCAGCCCTTCCGGGACAGGGGTGGTAACAGATACGCAGTATTTT
CDR3aa: CASSPSGTGVVTDTQYF

j_gene: TRBJ2-5
d_gene: TRBD2
v_gene: TRBV12-3/TRBV12-4
abundance: many
CDR3nt: TGTGCCAGCAGAAATGGGGGGGGAGAGACCCAGTACTTC
CDR3aa: CASRNGGGETQYF

j_gene: TRBJ2-2
d_gene: -
v_gene: TRBV7-3
abundance: -
CDR3nt: TGTGCCAGCAGCTCAAATCGTGGGGCCGGGGAGCTGTTTTTT
CDR3aa: CASSSNRGAGELFF

j_gene: TRBJ2-5
d_gene: -
v_gene: TRBV12-3/TRBV12-4
abundance: many
CDR3nt: TGTGCCAGCAGTCTTATAGGGCGGACGGAGACCCAGTACTTC
CDR3aa: CASSLIGRTETQYF

j_gene: TRBJ2-5
d_gene: -
v_gene: TRBV19
abundance: -
CDR3nt: TGTGCCAGTAGTATGGGCACCGTGGAGACCCAGTACTTC
CDR3aa: CASSMGTVETQYF

j_gene: TRBJ2-6
d_gene: -
v_gene: TRBV28
abundance: few
CDR3nt: TGTGCCAGCAGAAGGCACTCTGGGGCCAACGTCCTGACTTTC
CDR3aa: CASRRHSGANVLTF

j_gene: TRBJ2-7
d_gene: -
v_gene: TRBV6-4
abundance: -
CDR3nt: TGTGCCAGCAGTGACTCGATTAAGTGCCCTTCGAACAGCCACCTATTTGGCATCGAGCAGTACTTC
CDR3aa: CASSDSIKCPSNSHLFGIEQYF

j_gene: TRBJ2-7
d_gene: -
v_gene: TRBV29-1
abundance: many
CDR3nt: TGCAGCGGGAGGGAGACTGGCGGTGAGCAGTACTTC
CDR3aa: CSGRETGGEQYF

j_gene: TRBJ2-1
d_gene: -
v_gene: TRBV6-2/TRBV6-3
abundance: many
CDR3nt: TGTGCCAGCGGGACTTCCGAGCAGTTCTTC
CDR3aa: CASGTSEQFF

j_gene: TRBJ1-2
d_gene: -
v_gene: TRBV28
abundance: many
CDR3nt: TGTGCCAGCAGTTCCCTCGAGGGATATGGCTACACCTTC
CDR3aa: CASSSLEGYGYTF

j_gene: TRBJ1-1
d_gene: TRBD1
v_gene: TRBV29-1
abundance: -
CDR3nt: TGCAGCGGAGGACAGGGGAGTGTAGCTTTCTTT
CDR3aa: CSGGQGSVAFF

j_gene: TRBJ1-5
d_gene: -
v_gene: TRBV19
abundance: -
CDR3nt: TGTGCCAGTAGTATGGACAGCAATCAGCCCCAGCATTTT
CDR3aa: CASSMDSNQPQHF

j_gene: TRBJ1-3
d_gene: TRBD1
v_gene: TRBV11-2
abundance: few
CDR3nt: TGTGCCAGCAGCCGATTCACAGGGGGCCGACTAGAGGGAAACACCATATATTTT
CDR3aa: CASSRFTGGRLEGNTIYF

j_gene: TRBJ2-1
d_gene: -
v_gene: TRBV20-1
abundance: many
CDR3nt: TGCAGTGCCTCGACACCCCTTAGATTGGATGAGCAGTTCTTC
CDR3aa: CSASTPLRLDEQFF

j_gene: TRBJ2-1
d_gene: -
v_gene: TRBV6-1
abundance: many
CDR3nt: TGTGCCAGCAGACTTCAGGCCTACAATGAGCAGTTCTTC
CDR3aa: CASRLQAYNEQFF

j_gene: TRBJ2-2
d_gene: -
v_gene: TRBV7-9
abundance: few
CDR3nt: TGTGCCAGCAGCTTAGAAATGGTAGCCGGGGAGCTGTTTTTT
CDR3aa: CASSLEMVAGELFF

j_gene: TRBJ1-1
d_gene: TRBD1
v_gene: TRBV12-3/TRBV12-4
abundance: many
CDR3nt: TGTGCCAGCAGTTCATTGACAGGGAAAACTGAAGCTTTCTTT
CDR3aa: CASSSLTGKTEAFF

j_gene: TRBJ2-4
d_gene: TRBD2
v_gene: TRBV11-1
abundance: few
CDR3nt: TGTGCCAGCAGACCTACCGGGACTAAGAAAGACCTAGCCAAAAACATTCAGTACTTC
CDR3aa: CASRPTGTKKDLAKNIQYF

j_gene: TRBJ2-6
d_gene: TRBD1
v_gene: TRBV12-3/TRBV12-4
abundance: many
CDR3nt: TGTGCCAGCAGCTCAGACAGGGCTGGGGCCAACGTCCTGACTTTC
CDR3aa: CASSSDRAGANVLTF

j_gene: TRBJ2-1
d_gene: -
v_gene: TRBV27
abundance: -
CDR3nt: TGTGACAGCGGTCGGAGGGCCGACCCCTCGTGGGCCTACAATGAGCAGTTCTTC
CDR3aa: CDSGRRADPSWAYNEQFF

j_gene: TRBJ2-5
d_gene: -
v_gene: TRBV10-3
abundance: -
CDR3nt: TGTGCCATCGGCAGCGGAGCAGAGACCCAGTACTTC
CDR3aa: CAIGSGAETQYF

j_gene: TRBJ2-1
d_gene: -
v_gene: TRBV11-1
abundance: few
CDR3nt: TGTGCCAGCAGCTTTAGGAAAGACAGTAGCTCCTACAATGAGCAGTTCTTC
CDR3aa: CASSFRKDSSSYNEQFF

j_gene: TRBJ1-1
d_gene: -
v_gene: TRBV20-1
abundance: -
CDR3nt: TGCAGTGGCTCAGTGACAGTGAACACTGAAGCTTTCTTT
CDR3aa: CSGSVTVNTEAFF

j_gene: TRBJ2-7
d_gene: TRBD1
v_gene: TRBV5-1
abundance: few
CDR3nt: TGCGCCAGCAGCTTGGTGACAGGGAGAGTCTACGAGCAGTACTTC
CDR3aa: CASSLVTGRVYEQYF

j_gene: TRBJ1-1
d_gene: -
v_gene: TRBV9
abundance: many
CDR3nt: TGTGCCAGCAGCGTCCGGACGGTTAACGAAGCTTTCTTT
CDR3aa: CASSVRTVNEAFF

j_gene: TRBJ2-5
d_gene: -
v_gene: TRBV7-7
abundance: many
CDR3nt: TGTGCCAGCAGCTTGAGCATACGAGAGACCCAGTACTTC
CDR3aa: CASSLSIRETQYF